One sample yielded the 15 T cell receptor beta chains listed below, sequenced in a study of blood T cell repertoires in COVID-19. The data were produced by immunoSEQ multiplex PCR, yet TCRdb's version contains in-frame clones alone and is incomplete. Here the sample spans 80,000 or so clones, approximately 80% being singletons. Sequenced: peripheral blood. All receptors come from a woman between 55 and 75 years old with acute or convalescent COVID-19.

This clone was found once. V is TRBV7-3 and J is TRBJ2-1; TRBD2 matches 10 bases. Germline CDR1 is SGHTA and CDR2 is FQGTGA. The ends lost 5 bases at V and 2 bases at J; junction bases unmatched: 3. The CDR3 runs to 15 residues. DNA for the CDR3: TGTGCCAGCAGCCACAGCGGGGGGGCCTACAATGAGCAGTTCTTC. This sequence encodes CASSHSGGAYNEQFF.

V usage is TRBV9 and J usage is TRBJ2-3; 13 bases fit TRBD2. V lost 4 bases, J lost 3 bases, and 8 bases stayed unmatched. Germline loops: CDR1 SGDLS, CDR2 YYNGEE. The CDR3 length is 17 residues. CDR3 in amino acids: CASSSTSGGAGTDTQYF. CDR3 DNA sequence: TGTGCCAGCAGCTCTACTAGCGGGGGGGCCGGGACAGATACGCAGTATTTT.

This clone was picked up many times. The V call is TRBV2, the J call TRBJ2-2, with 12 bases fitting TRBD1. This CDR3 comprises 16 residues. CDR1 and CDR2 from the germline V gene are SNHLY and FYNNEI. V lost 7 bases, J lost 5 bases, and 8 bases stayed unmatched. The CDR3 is CASMRDRGRRTGELFF. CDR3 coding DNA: TGTGCCAGCATGAGGGACAGGGGGCGCCGGACCGGGGAGCTGTTTTTT. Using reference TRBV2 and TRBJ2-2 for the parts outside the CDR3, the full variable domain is EPEVTQTPSHQVTQMGQEVILRCVPISNHLYFYWYRQILGQKVEFLVSFYNNEISEKSEIFDDQFSVERPDGSNFTLKIRSTKLEDSAMYFCASMRDRGRRTGELFFGEGSRLTVL.

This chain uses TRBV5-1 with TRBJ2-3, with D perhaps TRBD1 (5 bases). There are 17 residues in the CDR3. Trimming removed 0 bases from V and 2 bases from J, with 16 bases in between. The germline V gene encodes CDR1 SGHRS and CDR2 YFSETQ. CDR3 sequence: CASSLAGWGANTDTQYF. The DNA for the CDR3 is TGCGCCAGCAGCTTGGCGGGTTGGGGCGCAAACACAGATACGCAGTATTTT.

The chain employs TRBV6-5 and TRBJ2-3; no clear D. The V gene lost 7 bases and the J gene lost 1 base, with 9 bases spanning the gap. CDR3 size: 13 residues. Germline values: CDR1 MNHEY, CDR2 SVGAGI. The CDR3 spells CASIPPGTDTQYF. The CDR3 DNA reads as TGTGCCAGCATCCCCCCTGGCACAGATACGCAGTATTTT.

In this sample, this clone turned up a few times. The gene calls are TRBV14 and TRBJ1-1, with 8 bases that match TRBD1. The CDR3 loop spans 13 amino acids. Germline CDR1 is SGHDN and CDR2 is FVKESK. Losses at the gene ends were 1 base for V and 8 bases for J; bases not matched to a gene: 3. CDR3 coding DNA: TGTGCCAGCAGCCAAGTTTGGACAGGGGAAGCTTTCTTT. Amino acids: CASSQVWTGEAFF. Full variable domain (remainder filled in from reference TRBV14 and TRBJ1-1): EAGVTQFPSHSVIEKGQTVTLRCDPISGHDNLYWYRRVMGKEIKFLLHFVKESKQDESGMPNNRFLAERTGGTYSTLKVQPAELEDSGVYFCASSQVWTGEAFFGQGTRLTVV.

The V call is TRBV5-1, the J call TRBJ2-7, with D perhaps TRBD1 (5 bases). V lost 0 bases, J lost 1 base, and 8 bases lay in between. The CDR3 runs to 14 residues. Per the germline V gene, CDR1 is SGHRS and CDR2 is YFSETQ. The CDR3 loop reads CASSLGPGSYEQYF. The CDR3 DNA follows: TGCGCCAGCAGCTTGGGTCCAGGGTCCTACGAGCAGTACTTC.

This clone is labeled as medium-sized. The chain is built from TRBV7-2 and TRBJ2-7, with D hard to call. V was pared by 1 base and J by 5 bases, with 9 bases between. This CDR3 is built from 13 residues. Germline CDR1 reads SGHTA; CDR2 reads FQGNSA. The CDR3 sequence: CASSLDFLDEQYV. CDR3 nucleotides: TGTGCCAGCAGCTTAGACTTTTTGGACGAGCAGTACGTC.

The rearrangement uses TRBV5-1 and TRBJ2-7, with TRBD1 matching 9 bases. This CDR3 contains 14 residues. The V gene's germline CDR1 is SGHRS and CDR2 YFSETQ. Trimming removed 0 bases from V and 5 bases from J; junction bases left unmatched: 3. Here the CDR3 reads CASSLDRGRDEQYF. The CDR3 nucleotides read TGCGCCAGCAGCTTGGACAGGGGGCGGGACGAGCAGTACTTC.

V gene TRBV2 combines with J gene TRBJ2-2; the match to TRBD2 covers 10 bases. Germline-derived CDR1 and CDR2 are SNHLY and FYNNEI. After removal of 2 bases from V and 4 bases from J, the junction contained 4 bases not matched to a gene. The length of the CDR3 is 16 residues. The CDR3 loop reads CASSELAGASTGELFF. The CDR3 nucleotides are TGTGCCAGCAGTGAACTAGCGGGGGCGAGCACCGGGGAGCTGTTTTTT.

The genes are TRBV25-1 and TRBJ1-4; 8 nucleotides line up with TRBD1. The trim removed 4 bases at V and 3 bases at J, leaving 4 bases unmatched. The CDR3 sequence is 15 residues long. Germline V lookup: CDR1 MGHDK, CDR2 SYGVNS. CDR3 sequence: CASSGRTGSNEKLFF. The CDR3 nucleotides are TGTGCCAGCAGTGGAAGGACAGGGTCTAATGAAAAACTGTTTTTT.

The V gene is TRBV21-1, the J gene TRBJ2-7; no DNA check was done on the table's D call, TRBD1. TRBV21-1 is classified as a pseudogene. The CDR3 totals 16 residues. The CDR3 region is CASSKEGRDRVHEQYV. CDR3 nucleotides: TGTGCCAGCAGCAAAGAAGGAAGGGACAGGGTCCACGAGCAGTACGTC.

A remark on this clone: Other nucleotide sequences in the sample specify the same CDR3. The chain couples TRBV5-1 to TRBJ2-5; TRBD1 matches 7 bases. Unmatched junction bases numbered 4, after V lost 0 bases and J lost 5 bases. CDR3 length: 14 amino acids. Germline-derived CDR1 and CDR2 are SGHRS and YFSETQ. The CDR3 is CASSLGQGRETQYF. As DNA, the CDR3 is TGCGCCAGCAGCTTGGGACAGGGTAGGGAGACCCAGTACTTC.

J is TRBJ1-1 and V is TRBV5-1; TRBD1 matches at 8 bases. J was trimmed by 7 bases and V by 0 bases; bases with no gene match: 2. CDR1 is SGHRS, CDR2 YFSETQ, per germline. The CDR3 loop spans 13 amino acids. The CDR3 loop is CASSLAGGVEAFF. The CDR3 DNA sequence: TGCGCCAGCAGCTTGGCAGGGGGCGTTGAAGCTTTCTTT.

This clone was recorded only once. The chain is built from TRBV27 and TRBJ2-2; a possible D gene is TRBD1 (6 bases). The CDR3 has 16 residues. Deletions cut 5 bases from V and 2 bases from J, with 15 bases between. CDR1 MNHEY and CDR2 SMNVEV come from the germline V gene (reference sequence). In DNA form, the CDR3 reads TGTGCCAGCAGTCAGTCGACAGGAGCCAACACCGGGGAGCTGTTTTTT. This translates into CASSQSTGANTGELFF.